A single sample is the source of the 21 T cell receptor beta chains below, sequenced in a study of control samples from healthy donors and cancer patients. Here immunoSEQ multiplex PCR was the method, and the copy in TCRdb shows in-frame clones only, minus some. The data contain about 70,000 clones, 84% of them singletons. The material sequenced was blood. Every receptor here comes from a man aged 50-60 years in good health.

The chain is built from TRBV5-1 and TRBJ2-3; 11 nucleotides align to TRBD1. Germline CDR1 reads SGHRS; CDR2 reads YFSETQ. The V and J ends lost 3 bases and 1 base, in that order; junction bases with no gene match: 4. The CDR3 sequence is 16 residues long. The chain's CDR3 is CASSWDRGSRTDTQYF. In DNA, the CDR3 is TGCGCCAGCAGCTGGGACAGGGGGAGTCGCACAGATACGCAGTATTTT. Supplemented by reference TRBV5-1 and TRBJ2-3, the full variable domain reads KAGVTQTPRYLIKTRGQQVTLSCSPISGHRSVSWYQQTPGQGLQFLFEYFSETQRNKGNFPGRFSGRQFSNSRSEMNVSTLELGDSALYLCASSWDRGSRTDTQYFGPGTRLTVL.

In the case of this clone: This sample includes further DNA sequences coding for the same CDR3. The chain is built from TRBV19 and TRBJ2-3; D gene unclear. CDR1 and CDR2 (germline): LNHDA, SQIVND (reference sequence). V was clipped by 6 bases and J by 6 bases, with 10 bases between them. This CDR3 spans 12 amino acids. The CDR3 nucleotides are TGTGCCAGTAGATTATCGGGTGATACGCAGTATTTT. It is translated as CASRLSGDTQYF.

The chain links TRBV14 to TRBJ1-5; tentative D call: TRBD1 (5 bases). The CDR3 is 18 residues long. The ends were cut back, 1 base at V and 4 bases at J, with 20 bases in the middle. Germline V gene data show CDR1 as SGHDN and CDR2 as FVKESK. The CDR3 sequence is CASSQVRLGTGRNQPQHF. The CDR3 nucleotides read TGTGCCAGCAGCCAAGTTAGGTTGGGGACTGGAAGAAATCAGCCCCAGCATTTT.

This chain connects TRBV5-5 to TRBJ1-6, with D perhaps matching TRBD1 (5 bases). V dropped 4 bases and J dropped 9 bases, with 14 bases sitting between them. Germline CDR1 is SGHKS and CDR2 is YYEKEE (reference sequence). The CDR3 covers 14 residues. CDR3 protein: CASSPEGEGSPLHF. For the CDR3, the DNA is TGTGCCAGCAGCCCCGAAGGGGAGGGTTCACCCCTCCACTTT. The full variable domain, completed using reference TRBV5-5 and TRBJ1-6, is DAGVTQSPTHLIKTRGQQVTLRCSPISGHKSVSWYQQVLGQGPQFIFQYYEKEERGRGNFPDRFSARQFPNYSSELNVNALLLGDSALYLCASSPEGEGSPLHFGNGTRLTVT.

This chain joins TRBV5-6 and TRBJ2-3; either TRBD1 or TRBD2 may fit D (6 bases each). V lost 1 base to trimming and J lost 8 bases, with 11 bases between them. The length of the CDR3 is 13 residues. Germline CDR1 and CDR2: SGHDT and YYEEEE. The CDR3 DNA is TGTGCCAGCAGCTTGAGGGGGGAAGCTACGCAGTATTTT. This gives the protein CASSLRGEATQYF.

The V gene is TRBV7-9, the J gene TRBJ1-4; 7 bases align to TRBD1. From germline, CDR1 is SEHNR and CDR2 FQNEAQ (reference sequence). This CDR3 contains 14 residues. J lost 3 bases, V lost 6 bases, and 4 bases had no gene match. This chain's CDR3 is CASRDRVANEKLFF. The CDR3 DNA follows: TGTGCCAGCAGAGACAGGGTCGCTAATGAAAAACTGTTTTTT.

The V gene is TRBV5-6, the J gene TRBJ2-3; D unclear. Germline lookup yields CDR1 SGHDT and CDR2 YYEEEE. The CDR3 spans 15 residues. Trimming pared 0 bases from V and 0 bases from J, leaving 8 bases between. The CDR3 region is CASSLGQTSTDTQYF. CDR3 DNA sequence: TGTGCCAGCAGCTTGGGCCAGACTAGCACAGATACGCAGTATTTT.

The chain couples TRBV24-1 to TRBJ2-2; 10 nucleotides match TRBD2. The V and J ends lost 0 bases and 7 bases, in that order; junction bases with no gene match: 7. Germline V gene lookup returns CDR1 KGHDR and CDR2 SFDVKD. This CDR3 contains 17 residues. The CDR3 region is CATSDLGAGGPSGELFF. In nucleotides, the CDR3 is TGTGCCACCAGTGATTTGGGAGCGGGAGGGCCGAGCGGGGAGCTGTTTTTT.

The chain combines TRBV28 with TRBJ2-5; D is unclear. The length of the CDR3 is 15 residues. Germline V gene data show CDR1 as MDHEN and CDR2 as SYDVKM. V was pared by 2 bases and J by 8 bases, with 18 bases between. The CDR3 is CASSLGTPPRYTQYF. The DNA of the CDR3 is TGTGCCAGCAGTTTAGGAACGCCTCCGAGGTACACCCAGTACTTC.

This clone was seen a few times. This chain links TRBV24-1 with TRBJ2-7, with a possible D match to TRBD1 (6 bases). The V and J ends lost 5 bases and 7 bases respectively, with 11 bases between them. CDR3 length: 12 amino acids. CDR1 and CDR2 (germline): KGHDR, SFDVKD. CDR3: CATSGTGREQYF. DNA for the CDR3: TGTGCCACCAGTGGAACAGGGCGGGAGCAGTACTTC.

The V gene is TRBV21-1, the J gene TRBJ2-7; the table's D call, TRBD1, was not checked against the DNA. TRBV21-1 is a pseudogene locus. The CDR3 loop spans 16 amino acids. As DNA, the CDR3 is TGTGCCAGCAGCAAAGCAGGACAGGGAGTCCCTCGGGAGCAGTACTTC. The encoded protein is CASSKAGQGVPREQYF.

CDR3 in amino acids: CASRNTGELFF. DNA for the CDR3: TGTGCCAGCAGGAACACCGGGGAGCTGTTTTTT. The chain is built from TRBV25-1 and TRBJ2-2; D is unclear. Germline CDR1 and CDR2: MGHDK and SYGVNS. This CDR3 has 11 amino acids. Trimming left V 6 bases short and J 1 base short, with 0 bases between.

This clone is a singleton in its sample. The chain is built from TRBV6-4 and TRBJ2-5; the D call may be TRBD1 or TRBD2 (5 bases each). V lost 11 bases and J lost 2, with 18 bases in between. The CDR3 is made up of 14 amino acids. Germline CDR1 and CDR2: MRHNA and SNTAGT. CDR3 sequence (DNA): TGTGCCGGGGCGCACGGGGACGGTCAAGAGACCCAGTACTTC. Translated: CAGAHGDGQETQYF.

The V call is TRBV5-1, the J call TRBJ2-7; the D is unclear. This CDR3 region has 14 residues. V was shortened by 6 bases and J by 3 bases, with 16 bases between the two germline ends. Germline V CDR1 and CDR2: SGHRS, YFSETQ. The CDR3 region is CASNPGGLYYEQYF. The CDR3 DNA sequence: TGCGCCAGCAATCCCGGCGGCTTGTACTACGAGCAGTACTTC.

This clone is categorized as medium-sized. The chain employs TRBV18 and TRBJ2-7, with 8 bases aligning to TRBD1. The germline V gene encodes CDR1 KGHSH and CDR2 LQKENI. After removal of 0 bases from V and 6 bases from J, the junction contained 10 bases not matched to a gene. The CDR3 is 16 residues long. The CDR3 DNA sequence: TGTGCCAGCTCACCACCCGCTGACAGGGGTCGATCCGAGCAGTACTTC. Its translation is CASSPPADRGRSEQYF.

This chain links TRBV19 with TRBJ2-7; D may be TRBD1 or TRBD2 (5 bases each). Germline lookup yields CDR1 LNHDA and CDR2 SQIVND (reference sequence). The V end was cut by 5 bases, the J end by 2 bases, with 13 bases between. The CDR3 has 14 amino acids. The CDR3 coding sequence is TGTGCCAGTAGTCCCGGCAGGGACGCCTACGAGCAGTACTTC. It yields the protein CASSPGRDAYEQYF.

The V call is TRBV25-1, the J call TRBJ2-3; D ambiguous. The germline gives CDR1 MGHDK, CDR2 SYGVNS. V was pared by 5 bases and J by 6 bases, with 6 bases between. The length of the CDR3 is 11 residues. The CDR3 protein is CASSYSDTQYF. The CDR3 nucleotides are TGTGCCAGCAGTTACAGTGATACGCAGTATTTT.

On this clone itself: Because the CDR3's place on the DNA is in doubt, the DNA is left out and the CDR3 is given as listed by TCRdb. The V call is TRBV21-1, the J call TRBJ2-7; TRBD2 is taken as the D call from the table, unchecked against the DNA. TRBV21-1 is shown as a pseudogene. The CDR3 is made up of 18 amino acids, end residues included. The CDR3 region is CASNLGVSVAGGSYEQYF.

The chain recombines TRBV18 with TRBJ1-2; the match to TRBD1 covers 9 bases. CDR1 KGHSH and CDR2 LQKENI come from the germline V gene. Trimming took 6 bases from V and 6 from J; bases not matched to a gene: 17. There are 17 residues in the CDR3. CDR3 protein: CASSLRSGTGRLNGYTF. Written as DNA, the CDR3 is TGTGCCAGCTCCCTCAGGTCGGGGACAGGGAGGCTGAATGGCTACACCTTC.

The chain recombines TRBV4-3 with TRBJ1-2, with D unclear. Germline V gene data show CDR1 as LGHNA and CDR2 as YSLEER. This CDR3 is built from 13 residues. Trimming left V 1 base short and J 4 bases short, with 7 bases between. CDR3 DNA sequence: TGCGCCAGCAGCCAAGCAGCAACCTATGGCTACACCTTC. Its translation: CASSQAATYGYTF.

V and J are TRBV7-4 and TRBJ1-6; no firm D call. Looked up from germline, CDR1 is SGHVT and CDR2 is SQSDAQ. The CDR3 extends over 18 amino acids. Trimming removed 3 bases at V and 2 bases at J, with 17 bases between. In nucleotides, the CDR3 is TGTGCCAGCAGCTTCCCCCGGCGGGGTCATCCCTATAATTCACCCCTCCACTTT. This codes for CASSFPRRGHPYNSPLHF.